A selection of T cell receptor beta chains follows, all from one sample in a study of Graves' ophthalmopathy and Graves' hyperthyroidism. TCRdb used MiXCR to reprocess the multiplex PCR reads, holding one entry per CDR3 protein. Of over a million distinct CDR3 sequences listed, about two fifths are singletons. The sequenced sample consisted of peripheral blood or thyroid tissue (not recorded which). The receptor source for this set is an adult man with Graves' hyperthyroidism. Each CDR3 is given without its conserved first and last residue. Fields, in order: V gene, J gene, CDR3 protein.

TRBV10-2	TRBJ2-7	ASSDDRVPPYEQY
TRBV7-8	TRBJ2-7	ASRHGGDGGVVLYEQY
TRBV7-2	TRBJ1-3	ASSMGPIGQGSGNTIY
TRBV7-2	TRBJ1-2	ASSQTPGGLANYGYT
TRBV2	TRBJ2-7	ASSEVGGPQQY
TRBV2	TRBJ1-2	ASSRAGTGYGYT
TRBV30	TRBJ2-5	AWRFVQTQY
TRBV6-1	TRBJ2-2	ASIFQRGGNTGELF
TRBV15	TRBJ2-5	ATSRGGLTQETQY
TRBV24-1	TRBJ1-1	ATSDGDMLNTEAF
TRBV4-1	TRBJ1-6	ASSPRENTNSPLH
TRBV20-1	TRBJ1-1	SASGTGAKNTEAF
TRBV7-9	TRBJ2-3	ASSLAKGIGTDTQY
TRBV7-8	TRBJ1-2	ASSLLAGGVYGYT
TRBV11-2	TRBJ2-5	ASSFQQETQY
TRBV5-6	TRBJ2-5	ASSSVNQETQY
TRBV12-3/TRBV12-4	TRBJ1-1	ASSADRWTEAF
TRBV5-5	TRBJ2-5	ASSLVVQGALRETQY
TRBV4-2	TRBJ2-2	ASSQRTGADTGELF
TRBV20-1	TRBJ1-3	SARPTYGNTIY
TRBV15	TRBJ1-5	ATSREAGNEH
TRBV5-1	TRBJ2-2	ASRTGGGSNTGELF
TRBV19	TRBJ2-7	ASSETGGLYEQY
TRBV7-9	TRBJ2-7	ASSSRTSGRSGYEQY
TRBV25-1	TRBJ1-6	ASSTTPYNSPLH
TRBV7-6	TRBJ2-7	ASSPTQGSQQY
TRBV13	TRBJ2-7	ASSLPGRANYEQY
TRBV19	TRBJ2-7	ASSISPGSSYEQY
TRBV2	TRBJ1-2	ASTRLGPGTGGGYT
TRBV29-1	TRBJ2-5	SVAGGATETQY
TRBV15	TRBJ1-4	ATSPRQGFSEKLF
TRBV19	TRBJ2-5	ASSMTSETQY
TRBV12-3/TRBV12-4	TRBJ2-5	ASSRQQETQY
TRBV7-9	TRBJ2-7	ASSSPRQGSYEQY
TRBV9	TRBJ1-5	ASSVIGINQPQH
TRBV25-1	TRBJ1-2	ATNQATRNYGYT
TRBV20-1	TRBJ1-1	SASSYGQGLMNTEAF
TRBV19	TRBJ1-4	ASSPAGVEKLF
TRBV2	TRBJ1-1	ASSDLAGTVEAF
TRBV9	TRBJ2-5	ASSVEAGREETQY
TRBV28	TRBJ1-3	ASSFPPGHGNTIY